The clone carrying this T cell receptor beta chain was detected only a few times. The antigen remains undetermined. It is likely a read error, because the conserved phenylalanine at the end of the CDR3 is missing. The V gene lost 1 base and the J gene lost 7 bases, with 3 bases spanning the gap. CDR3 size: 12 residues. Germline loops: CDR1 SGHKS, CDR2 YYEKEE (reference sequence). 5'RACE, which relied on constant-segment primers, yielded TCR alpha and TCR beta cDNA libraries carrying sample barcodes and UMIs. MiXCR was run by TCRdb on the 5' RACE reads, yielding one entry per CDR3 protein. The profile shows more than 35,000 distinct CDR3 sequences, over 5% of them singletons. The data belong to a study of T-cell memory formation after mild COVID-19. Study context: Largely, TCR clusters stayed within a single donor. The study's findings and limits: Cross-reactive memory appears to have joined, as suggested by some responding clones showing up in pre-infection memory. Those CD4+ clones that contracted were mainly in CM and EM (CD8+ ones in EMRA).

This rearrangement joins TRBV5-5 to TRBJ1-6; D remains ambiguous. The receptor was isolated from an adult who had mild COVID-19 (a few samples of this study predate the infection). Cell type and time point are not known. Input material: PBMCs or a T cell subset sorted from them (not recorded which). CDR3 sequence reads: CASSLQNSPLHY. The DNA for the CDR3 is TGTGCCAGCAGCTTGCAGAATTCACCCCTCCACTAT.